This is a list of T cell receptor beta chains from one sample in a study of post-analysis software for immune sequencing data. TCRdb fed the PCR reads into MiXCR, producing one record per CDR3 protein. The sample lists around 200,000 distinct CDR3 sequences, around 29% occurring once. Source material: blood. The receptors come from a girl aged 2-17 years with multiple sclerosis. Each CDR3 is given with its conserved first and last residue. A D gene is named only where the DNA matches it firmly. For some rows the clone size is stated as once, few or many, or as a class when expanded; others skip it.

v_gene: TRBV20-1
d_gene: -
j_gene: TRBJ1-3
abundance: -
CDR3nt: TGCAGTGCTACCCCGATAGACGACAGAAACACCATATATTTT
CDR3aa: CSATPIDDRNTIYF

v_gene: TRBV20-1
d_gene: -
j_gene: TRBJ1-2
abundance: -
CDR3nt: TGCAGTGCTAGTCGAGCGGCAGGGTACTATGGCTACACCTTC
CDR3aa: CSASRAAGYYGYTF

v_gene: TRBV12-3/TRBV12-4
d_gene: TRBD1
j_gene: TRBJ1-2
abundance: many
CDR3nt: TGTGCCAGCAGCTCGGAACAGGGGATCTATGGCTACACCTTC
CDR3aa: CASSSEQGIYGYTF

v_gene: TRBV5-5
d_gene: -
j_gene: TRBJ1-4
abundance: many
CDR3nt: TGTGCCAGCAGCTTGGATCCGGGAAGGGATGAAAAACTGTTTTTT
CDR3aa: CASSLDPGRDEKLFF

v_gene: TRBV29-1
d_gene: -
j_gene: TRBJ1-2
abundance: -
CDR3nt: TGCAGCGTTGAGGATGCCTGGGGACGTGGCTACACCTTC
CDR3aa: CSVEDAWGRGYTF

v_gene: TRBV9
d_gene: TRBD1
j_gene: TRBJ1-5
abundance: many
CDR3nt: TGTGCCAGCAGCGCCCGGGACAGTAATCAGCCCCAGCATTTT
CDR3aa: CASSARDSNQPQHF

v_gene: TRBV28
d_gene: -
j_gene: TRBJ2-7
abundance: many
CDR3nt: TGTGCCAGCAGTTTGGTGACAGTCTTATTCTCCTACGAGCAGTACTTC
CDR3aa: CASSLVTVLFSYEQYF

v_gene: TRBV6-1
d_gene: TRBD1
j_gene: TRBJ1-4
abundance: -
CDR3nt: TGTGCCAGCAGGGCGACAGGGAGGACGGAAAAACTGTTTTTT
CDR3aa: CASRATGRTEKLFF

v_gene: TRBV7-8
d_gene: -
j_gene: TRBJ1-2
abundance: many
CDR3nt: TGTGCCAGCAGCCCTAGAGGGAGCTATGGCTACACCTTC
CDR3aa: CASSPRGSYGYTF

v_gene: TRBV5-4
d_gene: -
j_gene: TRBJ2-5
abundance: many
CDR3nt: TGTGCCAGCAGCGGGGACTCCCTAGGGGAGACCCAGTACTTC
CDR3aa: CASSGDSLGETQYF

v_gene: TRBV6-5
d_gene: TRBD2
j_gene: TRBJ2-5
abundance: few
CDR3nt: TGTGCCAGCAGTTATACTAGCGGGAGTGGGAGTGAGACCCAGTACTTC
CDR3aa: CASSYTSGSGSETQYF

v_gene: TRBV7-2
d_gene: -
j_gene: TRBJ2-7
abundance: few
CDR3nt: TGTGCCAGCAGCCTAACCCTCTACGAGCAGTACTTC
CDR3aa: CASSLTLYEQYF